This TCR beta chain came from a study of blood T cell repertoires in COVID-19. Across the study: Samples taken during acute and convalescent COVID-19 were collected in the United States, Italy and Spain. PBMCs, B-cell-depleted T cells, or T cells were the source of the cDNA or gDNA that made up the material.

Assignment of participants to cohorts was predicated upon participant-reported clinical history. Germline V gene data show CDR1 as SGHNT and CDR2 as YYREEE (reference sequence). The junction had 5 bases not matched to a gene; V was cut back by 5 bases and J by 7 bases. The CDR3 sequence is 15 residues long. Using immunoSEQ multiplex PCR, the repertoire was profiled, and TCRdb retains in-frame clones only, with some absent. Of hundreds of thousands of clones listed, 88% were seen once; the top ten hold around 1.2%. Source material: PBMCs or T cells enriched from blood (not recorded which). The V and J genes are TRBV5-4 and TRBJ2-1; 14 bases are a match to TRBD2. The TCR comes from a woman in her 40s with acute COVID-19. CDR3 nucleotides: TGTGCCAGCAGATCCGGGACTAGCGGGAGTAATGAGCAGTTCTTC. Its translation: CASRSGTSGSNEQFF.